Listed below are T cell receptor beta chains from one sample, sequenced in a study of shared clonotypes between healthy human individuals. Here immunoSEQ multiplex PCR was the method, and the copy in TCRdb shows in-frame clones only, minus some. This sample has just over 2,000,000 clones, with approximately 95% found just once. Material: naive CD4+ T cells sorted from blood. The source is a man aged 18 to 30 in good health. Each CDR3 is given with its conserved first and last residue. D genes are given only for firm matches. Rows may omit the clone size; those that give it use once, few, many or a size class.

16 | TRBJ1-6 | TRBV15 | NA | NA | TGTGCCACCAGCAGACCCCCGACAGGAGGGAATTCACCCCTCCACTTT | CATSRPPTGGNSPLHF
14 | TRBJ1-3 | TRBV7-9 | NA | NA | TGTGCCAGCAGCTCAGGGTTCTCTGGAAACACCATATATTTT | CASSSGFSGNTIYF
11 | TRBJ2-5 | TRBV20-1 | NA | NA | TGCAGTGCTAGAGAATCAGGCAGGACGTACTTC | CSARESGRTYF
12 | TRBJ2-7 | TRBV25-1 | NA | NA | TGTGCCAGCAGTTCTGCAGGGAGTGCGCAGTACTTC | CASSSAGSAQYF
15 | TRBJ2-7 | TRBV2 | NA | NA | TGTGCCAGCAGTGACGGCGGTGTTCCAACCTACGAGCAGTACTTC | CASSDGGVPTYEQYF
15 | TRBJ2-1 | TRBV5-1 | once | NA | TGCGCCAGCAGCCAGACCGGGACGGACTACAATGAGCAGTTCTTC | CASSQTGTDYNEQFF
16 | TRBJ2-2 | TRBV7-2 | NA | TRBD1 | TGTGCCAGCAGCTTACCTCGACAGGGAAATATCGGGGAGCTGTTTTTT | CASSLPRQGNIGELFF
14 | TRBJ1-1 | TRBV10-3 | NA | TRBD1 | TGTGCCATCAGGGGGACAGATACGAACACTGAAGCTTTCTTT | CAIRGTDTNTEAFF
15 | TRBJ2-3 | TRBV11-3 | NA | TRBD1 | TGTGCCAGCAGCCCACAGGGGGCAGGCACAGATACGCAGTATTTT | CASSPQGAGTDTQYF
13 | TRBJ1-2 | TRBV6-1 | NA | NA | TGTGCCAGCAATCCGGTGTATGGGTCTGGCTACACCTTC | CASNPVYGSGYTF
12 | TRBJ1-5 | TRBV7-8 | NA | NA | TGTGCCAGCAGCTTACTTAATCAGCCCCAGCATTTT | CASSLLNQPQHF
16 | TRBJ1-5 | TRBV19 | few | NA | TGTGCCAGTAGTACCTTCACACCGTTAAGCAATCAGCCCCAGCATTTT | CASSTFTPLSNQPQHF
15 | TRBJ1-5 | TRBV28 | NA | NA | TGTGCCAGCAGTTCAGGGGCCCGGGGGAATCAGCCCCAGCATTTT | CASSSGARGNQPQHF
14 | TRBJ1-5 | TRBV2 | NA | NA | TGTGCCACCCGGATAGATTCTAGCAATCAGCCCCAGCATTTT | CATRIDSSNQPQHF
15 | TRBJ1-4 | TRBV4-1 | NA | NA | TGCGCCAGCAGCCAAGAAGGTACAGGGAGTGAAAAACTGTTTTTT | CASSQEGTGSEKLFF
15 | TRBJ2-7 | TRBV6-5 | once | NA | TGTGCCCTCAACCAATGGGGGACGCACTCCTACGAGCAGTACTTC | CALNQWGTHSYEQYF
14 | TRBJ2-5 | TRBV7-3 | NA | TRBD2 | TGTGCCAGGAGCAGCGGGGCGGGGGAAGAGACCCAGTACTTC | CARSSGAGEETQYF
16 | TRBJ2-5 | TRBV27 | NA | TRBD1 | TGTGCCAGCAGTTTTCTGAGGACAGGGCCGGTGGAGACCCAGTACTTC | CASSFLRTGPVETQYF
15 | TRBJ2-7 | TRBV5-1 | NA | NA | TGCGCCAGCAGCTTGGAGAGGACCACTCTCCACGAGCAGTACTTC | CASSLERTTLHEQYF
14 | TRBJ2-1 | TRBV7-8 | NA | NA | TGTGCCAGCAGCACAGATAGGACTTACAATGAGCAGTTCTTC | CASSTDRTYNEQFF
12 | TRBJ2-7 | TRBV6-1 | NA | TRBD1 | TGTGCCAGCAGGGGACAGTCTGGCGAGCAGTACTTC | CASRGQSGEQYF
14 | TRBJ2-1 | TRBV30 | once | TRBD1 | TGTGCCTGGCGAGGGGACAGGGCAAACAATGAGCAGTTCTTC | CAWRGDRANNEQFF
16 | TRBJ1-1 | TRBV6-1 | NA | NA | TGTGCCAGCAGTGCTAGGGGTCTGGGGAGATGGACTGAAGCTTTCTTT | CASSARGLGRWTEAFF
17 | TRBJ2-7 | TRBV5-1 | NA | TRBD2 | TGCGCCAGCAGCTTGGCCGCTCAAGCGGGAGGAAACTACGAGCAGTACTTC | CASSLAAQAGGNYEQYF
17 | TRBJ2-3 | TRBV13 | NA | NA | TGTGCCAGCAGCTTATACGCGGTATGGGGGGGCCCTCATACGCAGTATTTT | CASSLYAVWGGPHTQYF
14 | TRBJ2-2 | TRBV29-1 | NA | TRBD1 | TGCAGCGTTGTGGCAGGGGGCCGGACCGGGGAGCTGTTTTTT | CSVVAGGRTGELFF
15 | TRBJ1-1 | TRBV7-9 | NA | TRBD1 | TGTGCCAGCAGCCTTGGACAGGGGGCGATTGCTGAAGCTTTCTTT | CASSLGQGAIAEAFF
14 | TRBJ1-3 | TRBV30 | NA | NA | TGTGCCTGGAGTAGAGGGGGTTCTGGAAACACCATATATTTT | CAWSRGGSGNTIYF